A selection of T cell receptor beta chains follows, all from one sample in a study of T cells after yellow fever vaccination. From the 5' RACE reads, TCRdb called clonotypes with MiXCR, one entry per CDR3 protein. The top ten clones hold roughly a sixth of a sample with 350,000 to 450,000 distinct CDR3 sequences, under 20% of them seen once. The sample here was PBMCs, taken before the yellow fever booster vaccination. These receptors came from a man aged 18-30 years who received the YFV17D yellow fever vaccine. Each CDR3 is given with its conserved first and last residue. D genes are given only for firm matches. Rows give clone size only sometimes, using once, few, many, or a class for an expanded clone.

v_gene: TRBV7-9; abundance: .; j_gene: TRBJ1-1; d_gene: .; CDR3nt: TGTGCCAGCAGCTCCCCGATGGCAAGGAACACTGAAGCTTTCTTT; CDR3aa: CASSSPMARNTEAFF
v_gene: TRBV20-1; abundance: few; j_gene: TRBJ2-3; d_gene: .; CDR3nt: TGCAGTGCTTTCTTGCACTTAGTAGATACGCAGTATTTT; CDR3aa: CSAFLHLVDTQYF
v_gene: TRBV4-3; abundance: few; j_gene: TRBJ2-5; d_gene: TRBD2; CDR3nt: TGCGCCAGCAGCCAAGGGGGGACTAGGACGATTCAAGAGACCCAGTACTTC; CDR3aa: CASSQGGTRTIQETQYF
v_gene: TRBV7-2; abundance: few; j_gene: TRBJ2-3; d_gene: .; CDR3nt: TGTGCCAGCACCCAGAGGGGGTTCACAGATACGCAGTATTTT; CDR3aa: CASTQRGFTDTQYF
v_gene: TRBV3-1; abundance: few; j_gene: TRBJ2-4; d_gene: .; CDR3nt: TGTGCCAGCAGTCAAAGAGGGGGGTGGTCGGACATTCAGTACTTC; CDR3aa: CASSQRGGWSDIQYF
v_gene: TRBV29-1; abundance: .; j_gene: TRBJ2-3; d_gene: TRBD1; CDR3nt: TGCAGCACCCGAGGACAGGGGACAGATACGCAGTATTTT; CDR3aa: CSTRGQGTDTQYF
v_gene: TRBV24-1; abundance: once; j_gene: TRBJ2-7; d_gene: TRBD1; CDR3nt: TGTGCCATCAAAGTTCCGGGACAGGGGGCAAACGAGCAGTACTTC; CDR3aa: CAIKVPGQGANEQYF
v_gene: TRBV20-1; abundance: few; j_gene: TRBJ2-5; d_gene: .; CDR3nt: TGCAGTGCCAACGAGCTCCAAGAGACCCAGTACTTC; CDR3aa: CSANELQETQYF
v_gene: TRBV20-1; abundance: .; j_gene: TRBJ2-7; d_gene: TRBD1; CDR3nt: TGCAGTGCTAAGACTTCAGGGGGTAATCTCTACGAGCAGTACTTC; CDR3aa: CSAKTSGGNLYEQYF
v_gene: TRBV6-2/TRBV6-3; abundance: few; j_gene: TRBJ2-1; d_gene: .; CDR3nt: TGTGCCAGCAGTTACTCGATAGGAGTTGGTTACAATGAGCAGTTCTTC; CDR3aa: CASSYSIGVGYNEQFF
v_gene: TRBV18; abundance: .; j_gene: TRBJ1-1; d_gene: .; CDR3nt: TGTGCCAGCTCTCCGACTTCGAACACTGAAGCTTTCTTT; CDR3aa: CASSPTSNTEAFF
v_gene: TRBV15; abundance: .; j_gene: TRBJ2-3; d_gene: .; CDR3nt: TGTGCCACCAGCAGATACCTAGCGAGAACAGATACGCAGTATTTT; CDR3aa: CATSRYLARTDTQYF
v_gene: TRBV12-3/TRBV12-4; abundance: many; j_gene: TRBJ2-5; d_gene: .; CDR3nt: TGTGCCAGCAGTTCAGGGGAGGCAGAGACCCAGTACTTC; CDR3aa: CASSSGEAETQYF
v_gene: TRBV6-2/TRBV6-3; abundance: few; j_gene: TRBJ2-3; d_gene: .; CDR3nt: TGTGCCAGCAGCCTACCTGGACCAGATACGCAGTATTTT; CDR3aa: CASSLPGPDTQYF
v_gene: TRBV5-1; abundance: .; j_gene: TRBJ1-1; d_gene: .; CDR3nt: TGCGCCAGCAGCTTGGGAGGTTTGGGGCTCAACACTGAAGCTTTCTTT; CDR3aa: CASSLGGLGLNTEAFF
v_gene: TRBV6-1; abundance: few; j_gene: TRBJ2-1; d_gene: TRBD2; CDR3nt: TGTGCCAGCAGAATACTAGCGGGGGTGTACAATGAGCAGTTCTTC; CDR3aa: CASRILAGVYNEQFF
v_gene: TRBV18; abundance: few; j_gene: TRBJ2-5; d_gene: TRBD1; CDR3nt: TGTGCCAGCTCACCAGGCAGGGGGCGAGAGACCCAGTACTTC; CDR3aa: CASSPGRGRETQYF
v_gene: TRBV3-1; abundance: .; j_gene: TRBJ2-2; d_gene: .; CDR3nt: TGTGCCAGCAGCCACAAGGACGGACATGGCACCGGGGAGCTGTTTTTT; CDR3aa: CASSHKDGHGTGELFF
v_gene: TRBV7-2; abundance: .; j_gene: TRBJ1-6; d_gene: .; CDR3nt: TGTGCCAGCAGCCCCCTTGACGGACCTTGGGGATCACCCCTCCACTTT; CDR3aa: CASSPLDGPWGSPLHF
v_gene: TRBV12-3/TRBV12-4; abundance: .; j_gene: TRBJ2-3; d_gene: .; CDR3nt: TGTGCCAGCCGGAGGGAAACCGGGACAGATACGCAGTATTTT; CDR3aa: CASRRETGTDTQYF
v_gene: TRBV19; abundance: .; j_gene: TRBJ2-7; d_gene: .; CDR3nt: TGTGCCAGTAACGGAGGGGGATCCTACGAGCAGTACTTC; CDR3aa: CASNGGGSYEQYF